The 23 T cell receptor beta chains below come from one sample, sequenced in a study of PD-1 blockade in classical Hodgkin lymphoma. After autologous stem cell transplantation all patients relapsed, and prior brentuximab vedotin exposure differed between cohorts. Produced via immunoSEQ multiplex PCR; TCRdb's table is partial and in-frame only. This table has roughly 42,000 clones, more than 70% appearing once. Sequences were derived from peripheral blood mononuclear cells (PBMCs), sampled at baseline. The source is a human donor with classical Hodgkin lymphoma.

V gene TRBV28 combines with J gene TRBJ1-4; 7 nucleotides line up with TRBD1. This CDR3 comprises 14 residues. The V gene end was trimmed by 8 bases and the J gene end by 7 bases; junction bases not matched to a gene: 10. CDR1 and CDR2 from the germline V gene are MDHEN and SYDVKM. CDR3 in DNA: TGTGCCAGCTTATTCCAGGGGGGGGGTGAAAAACTGTTTTTT. Encoded protein: CASLFQGGGEKLFF.

This clone has just one count. The gene calls are TRBV5-1 and TRBJ2-1; the D is unclear. The V gene lost 3 bases and the J gene lost 0 bases, with 10 bases spanning the gap. The CDR3 has 15 residues. CDR1 is SGHRS and CDR2 is YFSETQ in the germline V gene. CDR3 sequence: CASSSAVHSYNEQFF. Written as DNA, the CDR3 is TGCGCCAGCAGCTCCGCGGTTCACTCCTACAATGAGCAGTTCTTC.

This chain uses TRBV15 with TRBJ2-3; 11 nucleotides agree with TRBD2. CDR1 LNHNV and CDR2 YYDKDF come from the germline V gene (reference sequence). Trimming took 5 bases from V and 1 from J; bases not matched to a gene: 5. CDR3 size: 16 residues. The CDR3 coding sequence is TGTGCCACCAGCTCTAGCGGGAGGTGGGGCACAGATACGCAGTATTTT. Its translation is CATSSSGRWGTDTQYF.

The chain is built from TRBV6-1 and TRBJ2-1; TRBD2 matches at 12 bases. This CDR3 has 17 residues. V dropped 4 bases and J dropped 3; count of bases not matched to a gene: 7. Germline assignment: CDR1 MNHNS and CDR2 SASEGT. The CDR3 region has the DNA TGTGCCAGCAGTGGTGGACTAGCGGGATTTTTCTACAATGAGCAGTTCTTC. As protein: CASSGGLAGFFYNEQFF.

The chain links TRBV9 to TRBJ2-1; D gene uncertain. V shed 3 bases and J shed 8 bases, with 12 bases lying between them. The CDR3 is 13 amino acids. Germline-derived CDR1 and CDR2 are SGDLS and YYNGEE. CDR3 DNA: TGTGCCAGCAGCGCCACGAACGGGTATGAGCAGTTCTTC. It codes for CASSATNGYEQFF.

The gene calls are TRBV7-9 and TRBJ2-7; the D is unclear. The CDR3 is made up of 13 amino acids. The ends were cut back, 2 bases at V and 1 base at J, with 6 bases in the middle. The germline V gene has CDR1 SEHNR and CDR2 FQNEAQ (reference sequence). CDR3 in DNA: TGTGCCAGCAGCTTACGACGGTCCTACGAGCAGTACTTC. Translating gives CASSLRRSYEQYF. Drawing the rest from reference TRBV7-9 and TRBJ2-7, the complete variable domain is DTGVSQNPRHKITKRGQNVTFRCDPISEHNRLYWYRQTLGQGPEFLTYFQNEAQLEKSRLLSDRFSAERPKGSFSTLEIQRTEQGDSAMYLCASSLRRSYEQYFGPGTRLTVT.

The CDR3 spells CATSGVQGVFAGNTIYF. The CDR3 coding sequence is TGTGCCACCAGCGGAGTCCAAGGGGTATTTGCTGGAAACACCATATATTTT. The rearrangement links TRBV15 to TRBJ1-3; TRBD1 is a possible D gene (5 bases). CDR1 is LNHNV, CDR2 YYDKDF, per germline (reference sequence). This CDR3 is built from 17 residues. V lost 5 bases and J 2 bases, leaving 19 bases between the germline ends.

The chain recombines TRBV14 with TRBJ1-1; possibly TRBD1 for D (6 bases). The germline V gene encodes CDR1 SGHDN and CDR2 FVKESK. V lost 1 base and J lost 10, with 10 bases in between. There are 12 residues in the CDR3. The CDR3: CASSQVTGRAFF. In DNA form, the CDR3 reads TGTGCCAGCAGCCAAGTCACAGGGCGAGCTTTCTTT. The variable domain in full, completed from reference TRBV14 and TRBJ1-1, reads EAGVTQFPSHSVIEKGQTVTLRCDPISGHDNLYWYRRVMGKEIKFLLHFVKESKQDESGMPNNRFLAERTGGTYSTLKVQPAELEDSGVYFCASSQVTGRAFFGQGTRLTVV.

This rearrangement joins TRBV25-1 to TRBJ2-5; D call uncertain. The DNA end lines up better with TRBJ2-7; the J call may be wrong. Germline assignment: CDR1 MGHDK and CDR2 SYGVNS. The CDR3 runs to 10 residues. For the CDR3, the DNA is TGTGCCAGTCGTGGCTACGAGCAGTACTTC. This encodes CASRGYEQYF.

This clone was seen a handful of times. The chain couples TRBV30 to TRBJ1-1, with D perhaps matching TRBD1 (6 bases). The CDR3 is 11 amino acids. V was clipped by 2 bases and J by 12 bases, with 13 bases between them. Germline-derived CDR1 and CDR2 are GTSNPN and SVGIG (reference sequence). CDR3 protein: CAWSTDRRPFF. DNA for the CDR3: TGTGCCTGGAGTACGGACAGACGGCCTTTCTTT.

V is TRBV18 and J is TRBJ2-1; 12 bases are shared with TRBD1. The germline V gene has CDR1 KGHSH and CDR2 LQKENI. This CDR3 contains 14 residues. V gave up 2 bases and J gave up 8 bases; unmatched junction bases: 1. In nucleotides, the CDR3 is TGTGCCAGCTCACCAGGGACAGGGGGCTATGAGCAGTTCTTC. Translation: CASSPGTGGYEQFF.

The V and J genes are TRBV19 and TRBJ2-5; D uncertain. The end of the DNA aligns better with TRBJ2-7, so the J call may be wrong. Germline CDR1 is LNHDA and CDR2 is SQIVND (reference sequence). CDR3 length: 14 residues. CDR3 sequence (DNA): TGTGCCAGTAGTATAAGGGAACGCTCCTACGAGCAGTACTTC. Translating gives CASSIRERSYEQYF.

This clone was seen a handful of times. This chain connects TRBV5-1 to TRBJ1-4, with 7 bases identical to TRBD1. The CDR3 has 15 amino acids. The V and J ends lost 4 bases and 4 bases, in that order; junction bases with no gene match: 7. Germline V gene data show CDR1 as SGHRS and CDR2 as YFSETQ. The CDR3 loop is CASSPWTGLNEKLFF. The CDR3 DNA sequence: TGCGCCAGCAGCCCCTGGACAGGCCTTAATGAAAAACTGTTTTTT.

This clone came up a few times. The chain uses TRBV19 and TRBJ1-1, with 7 positions matching TRBD1. The germline V gene has CDR1 LNHDA and CDR2 SQIVND (reference sequence). J lost 0 bases, V lost 11 bases, and 12 bases had no gene match. The CDR3 covers 15 residues. The CDR3 loop is CASEGDSTVNTEAFF. The CDR3 DNA reads as TGTGCCTCGGAGGGGGACAGTACCGTGAACACTGAAGCTTTCTTT.

The gene calls are TRBV19 and TRBJ2-5; TRBD1 matches at 8 bases. The CDR3 has 15 amino acids. Germline loops: CDR1 LNHDA, CDR2 SQIVND (reference sequence). With V trimmed by 6 bases and J by 2 bases, 8 bases remained unmatched. The CDR3 protein is CASSLGGQGQETQYF. DNA for the CDR3: TGTGCCAGTAGCCTGGGAGGACAGGGTCAAGAGACCCAGTACTTC. The variable domain in full, completed from reference TRBV19 and TRBJ2-5, reads DGGITQSPKYLFRKEGQNVTLSCEQNLNHDAMYWYRQDPGQGLRLIYYSQIVNDFQKGDIAEGYSVSREKKESFPLTVTSAQKNPTAFYLCASSLGGQGQETQYFGPGTRLLVL.

The rearrangement links TRBV6-5 to TRBJ1-5, with TRBD1 as a possible D gene (5 bases). V lost 7 bases and J 2 bases, leaving 15 bases between the germline ends. The CDR3 is 15 residues long. Germline V gene lookup returns CDR1 MNHEY and CDR2 SVGAGI. In DNA form, the CDR3 reads TGTGCCAGCATGAATAGGGGCGCGGGCAATCAGCCCCAGCATTTT. Translated: CASMNRGAGNQPQHF.

The gene calls are TRBV5-4 and TRBJ2-5; 9 positions agree with TRBD2. The CDR3 runs to 14 residues. The J segment lost 3 bases and the V segment lost 3 bases, leaving 3 bases of the junction unmatched. In germline, CDR1 is SGHNT, CDR2 YYREEE (reference sequence). This CDR3 is CASSSAGGEETQYF. CDR3 coding DNA: TGTGCCAGCAGCTCGGCGGGAGGGGAAGAGACCCAGTACTTC.

The chain uses TRBV6-5 and TRBJ1-5; D is ambiguous. The CDR3 runs to 16 residues. Trimming stripped 0 bases from V and 1 base from J, with 10 bases between. Germline CDR1 is MNHEY and CDR2 is SVGAGI. CDR3 sequence: CASSYSPAGSNQPQHF. CDR3 sequence (DNA): TGTGCCAGCAGTTACTCGCCGGCGGGGAGCAATCAGCCCCAGCATTTT.

The rearrangement joins TRBV30 to TRBJ1-3; D might be TRBD1 (6 bases). CDR3 length: 16 residues. The ends were cut back, 5 bases at V and 0 bases at J, with 17 bases in the middle. Germline values: CDR1 GTSNPN, CDR2 SVGIG (reference sequence). CDR3 nucleotides: TGTGCCTGGGGCTTTCACAGGGCTAACTCTGGAAACACCATATATTTT. Translated: CAWGFHRANSGNTIYF.

The genes are TRBV7-9 and TRBJ1-5; 7 positions agree with TRBD1. This CDR3 comprises 13 residues. Trimming took 10 bases from V and 4 from J; bases not matched to a gene: 7. Germline CDR1 is SEHNR and CDR2 is FQNEAQ (reference sequence). As DNA, the CDR3 is TGTGCCACCCAGGGACAGACGAATCAGCCCCAGCATTTT. It translates to CATQGQTNQPQHF.

This clone appeared a single time. This chain connects TRBV7-2 to TRBJ2-7, with 7 bases aligning to TRBD1. The CDR3 covers 14 residues. Germline V CDR1 and CDR2: SGHTA, FQGNSA. Trimming removed 4 bases from V and 1 base from J; junction bases left unmatched: 4. The CDR3 region has the DNA TGTGCCAGCAGCTACCTGGGACAGTCCTACGAGCAGTACTTC. This codes for CASSYLGQSYEQYF.

This clone is a singleton in its sample. The chain recombines TRBV6-5 with TRBJ1-2; maybe TRBD1 (6 bases). This CDR3 has 11 amino acids. Germline CDR1 MNHEY, CDR2 SVGAGI. Trimming left V 10 bases short and J 6 bases short, with 12 bases between. CDR3 sequence (DNA): TGTGCCACTCTCACAGGGAATGGCTACACCTTC. Encoded protein: CATLTGNGYTF.

This clone was observed a few times. The chain uses TRBV5-1 and TRBJ2-7, with TRBD2 matching 8 bases. V lost 7 bases and J lost 3; bases outside the gene matches: 12. The CDR3 runs to 15 residues. Germline V gives CDR1 SGHRS, CDR2 YFSETQ. The CDR3 nucleotides are TGCGCCAGCGGGAGGGTGGCGGGAGGTAACTACGAGCAGTACTTC. It is translated as CASGRVAGGNYEQYF.